Below, 30 T cell receptor beta chains from the same sample are listed, as sequenced in a study of blood T cell repertoires in COVID-19. The method was immunoSEQ multiplex PCR; TCRdb's version includes in-frame clones alone and lacks a portion of them. Of about 210,000 clones listed, about nine tenths are singletons. Sequencing input: PBMCs or T cells enriched from blood (not recorded which). All receptors come from a young man who had recovered from COVID-19.

The chain employs TRBV15 and TRBJ2-4; 8 bases are a match to TRBD2. This CDR3 is 15 amino acids long. Germline lookup yields CDR1 LNHNV and CDR2 YYDKDF (reference sequence). After removal of 1 base from V and 9 bases from J, the junction contained 8 bases not matched to a gene. The CDR3: CATSRVWGLDSIQYF. The CDR3 DNA follows: TGTGCCACCAGCAGAGTTTGGGGACTAGATAGCATTCAGTACTTC.

J is TRBJ1-6 and V is TRBV6-5, with D possibly TRBD1 on 5 matching bases. The length of the CDR3 is 14 residues. V lost 6 bases, J lost 7 bases, and 13 bases lay in between. Per germline, CDR1 MNHEY and CDR2 SVGAGI. The CDR3 here is CASSVDRSNSPLHF. As DNA, the CDR3 is TGTGCCAGCAGCGTCGACAGATCGAATTCACCCCTCCACTTT.

This sequence joins TRBV11-2 and TRBJ2-2, with TRBD1 identical over 8 bases. CDR3 size: 18 residues. Trimming at V came to 1 base and at J to 3 bases, leaving 10 bases not matched to a gene. In germline, CDR1 is SGHAT, CDR2 FQNNGV. CDR3 bases: TGTGCCAGCAGCTTAGGACAGGGGTCGATTCTGGACACCGGGGAGCTGTTTTTT. Its translation: CASSLGQGSILDTGELFF.

The chain couples TRBV7-2 to TRBJ2-3; 7 nucleotides line up with TRBD2. CDR1 and CDR2 (germline): SGHTA, FQGNSA. The CDR3 runs to 15 residues. Trimming cost V 5 bases and J 6 bases; bases outside gene matches: 11. CDR3 region: CASSPQAGSGDTQYF. CDR3 coding DNA: TGTGCCAGCAGCCCTCAAGCGGGAAGTGGGGATACGCAGTATTTT.

This clone was seen more than once but under ten times. V gene TRBV6-4 combines with J gene TRBJ2-2; TRBD1 aligns across 7 bases. The CDR3 extends over 15 amino acids. V lost 0 bases and J lost 3; bases outside the gene matches: 1. The germline CDR1 and CDR2 sequences are MRHNA and SNTAGT. CDR3 protein: CASSDSDRDTGELFF. The CDR3 DNA follows: TGTGCCAGCAGTGACTCCGACAGGGACACCGGGGAGCTGTTTTTT.

The rearrangement links TRBV6-2 or TRBV6-3 to TRBJ2-2, with 14 bases lining up with TRBD2. Trimming cost V 6 bases and J 9 bases; bases outside gene matches: 15. The CDR3 is 18 residues long. The germline CDR1 and CDR2 sequences are MNHEY and SVGEGT. For the CDR3, the DNA is TGTGCCAGCAGCCCAGTCCCGGGACTAGCGGGAGTACTCTGGGAGCTGTTTTTT. Its protein is CASSPVPGLAGVLWELFF.

The gene calls are TRBV19 and TRBJ2-6; 12 positions agree with TRBD1. J was trimmed by 2 bases and V by 3 bases; bases with no gene match: 2. The CDR3 extends over 17 amino acids. The germline gives CDR1 LNHDA, CDR2 SQIVND (reference sequence). For the CDR3, the DNA is TGTGCCAGTAGTATGGGGACAGGGGGCGCTGGGGCCAACGTCCTGACTTTC. The encoded protein is CASSMGTGGAGANVLTF.

V and J are TRBV25-1 and TRBJ2-2; possibly TRBD2 for D (6 bases). Germline CDR1 is MGHDK and CDR2 is SYGVNS. This CDR3 has 14 residues. With 8 bases removed from V and 5 bases from J, the gap between germline ends came to 15 bases. The CDR3 region is CASGRGGGTGELFF. The CDR3 region has the DNA TGTGCCAGCGGCCGGGGAGGCGGAACCGGGGAGCTGTTTTTT.

This clone was recorded once. The chain couples TRBV11-2 to TRBJ2-7, with 7 nucleotides matching TRBD1. This CDR3 spans 16 amino acids. Germline assignment: CDR1 SGHAT and CDR2 FQNNGV. Trimming took 1 base from V and 7 from J; bases not matched to a gene: 13. The CDR3 bases are TGTGCCAGCAGCTTAGGAGGAGACAGGGCCTTGTGGGAGCAGTACTTC. Amino acids: CASSLGGDRALWEQYF.

J is TRBJ2-1 and V is TRBV24-1, with D possibly TRBD2 on 5 matching bases. CDR1 is KGHDR and CDR2 is SFDVKD in the germline V gene. CDR3 length equals 16 residues. The ends were cut back, 3 bases at V and 6 bases at J, with 17 bases in the middle. The CDR3 is CATSDPGQEVSNEQFF. In DNA, the CDR3 is TGTGCCACCAGTGATCCGGGTCAGGAGGTAAGCAATGAGCAGTTCTTC.

The chain has TRBV7-2 and TRBJ1-2; D possibly corresponds to TRBD1 (6 bases). Trimming removed 5 bases from V and 5 bases from J, with 15 bases in between. This CDR3 is 14 amino acids long. Germline values: CDR1 SGHTA, CDR2 FQGNSA. The CDR3 region is CASSRSTGSYGYTF. As DNA, the CDR3 is TGTGCCAGCAGCCGGAGTACAGGGAGTTATGGCTACACCTTC.

The chain joins TRBV29-1 to TRBJ2-5, with a tentative D call TRBD1 (6 bases). This CDR3 comprises 12 residues. V was shortened by 7 bases and J by 6 bases, with 15 bases between the two germline ends. Germline CDR1 SQVTM, CDR2 ANQGSEA. Here the CDR3 reads CSGSTGTQTQYF. The CDR3 nucleotides are TGCAGCGGATCTACAGGGACGCAGACCCAGTACTTC. Full variable domain (missing parts from reference TRBV29-1 and TRBJ2-5): SAVISQKPSRDICQRGTSLTIQCQVDSQVTMMFWYRQQPGQSLTLIATANQGSEATYESGFVIDKFPISRPNLTFSTLTVSNMSPEDSSIYLCSGSTGTQTQYFGPGTRLLVL.

CDR3 sequence (DNA): TGTGCCAGCAGCCCGACAGGGGGTTTCTATAATTCACCCCTCCACTTT. Amino acid sequence: CASSPTGGFYNSPLHF. This sequence joins TRBV27 and TRBJ1-6; 9 bases fit TRBD1. V trimming: 6 bases; J trimming: 3 bases; junction bases outside the gene matches: 6. CDR3 size: 16 residues. Germline CDR1 reads MNHEY; CDR2 reads SMNVEV (reference sequence).

The chain combines TRBV18 with TRBJ2-1; a weak D match, TRBD2 (7 bases). The CDR3 spans 15 residues. Germline values: CDR1 KGHSH, CDR2 LQKENI. Trimming removed 7 bases from V and 4 bases from J, with 17 bases in between. This CDR3 reads CASFVGGALYNEQFF. The CDR3 DNA follows: TGTGCCAGCTTCGTAGGGGGGGCCTTGTACAATGAGCAGTTCTTC.

CDR3 residues: CASSLEGSSYEQYF. For the CDR3, the DNA is TGTGCCAGCAGCTTGGAAGGGAGCTCCTACGAGCAGTACTTC. This chain connects TRBV5-6 to TRBJ2-7; D might be TRBD2 (5 bases). Germline loops: CDR1 SGHDT, CDR2 YYEEEE. The CDR3 length is 14 residues. The V and J ends lost 0 bases and 0 bases respectively, with 7 bases between them.

In the case of this clone: Other DNA sequences in the same sample also yield this CDR3. The genes are TRBV6-5 and TRBJ1-2; D not resolved. With 0 bases removed from V and 2 bases from J, the gap between germline ends came to 7 bases. The length of the CDR3 is 14 residues. Germline loops: CDR1 MNHEY, CDR2 SVGAGI. Written as DNA, the CDR3 is TGTGCCAGCAGTTACTCGGAGGGAAACTATGGCTACACCTTC. Protein: CASSYSEGNYGYTF.

The chain recombines TRBV19 with TRBJ2-2; 8 nucleotides agree with TRBD1. The CDR3 length is 14 residues. V dropped 8 bases and J dropped 4; count of bases not matched to a gene: 6. Per the germline V gene, CDR1 is LNHDA and CDR2 is SQIVND (reference sequence). CDR3 region: CASGTQGGTGELFF. The CDR3, as DNA: TGTGCCAGTGGTACACAGGGGGGCACCGGGGAGCTGTTTTTT.

V gene TRBV6-5 combines with J gene TRBJ2-3; 9 bases are shared with TRBD2. The CDR3 has 15 amino acids. Trimming removed 6 bases from V and 0 bases from J; junction bases left unmatched: 4. Per germline, CDR1 MNHEY and CDR2 SVGAGI. The CDR3 region has the DNA TGTGCCAGCAGAGAGCGGGGGGCGAGCACAGATACGCAGTATTTT. It codes for CASRERGASTDTQYF.

The V gene is TRBV5-1, the J gene TRBJ2-7, with 7 positions matching TRBD1. The CDR3 is made up of 16 amino acids. The germline gives CDR1 SGHRS, CDR2 YFSETQ. V trimming: 4 bases; J trimming: 0 bases; junction bases outside the gene matches: 10. The CDR3 coding sequence is TGCGCCAGCAGCCCGGGGACAGCCACGAGCTCCTACGAGCAGTACTTC. Protein product: CASSPGTATSSYEQYF.

The chain recombines TRBV7-9 with TRBJ1-1; TRBD1 might be the D (5 bases). Trimming took off 4 bases at V and 6 bases at J, with 9 bases between the two ends. Germline V CDR1 and CDR2: SEHNR, FQNEAQ (reference sequence). The CDR3 length is 12 residues. The CDR3 DNA follows: TGTGCCAGCAGCTCACAGGTACCTGAAGCTTTCTTT. The encoded protein is CASSSQVPEAFF.

The rearrangement uses TRBV18 and TRBJ1-4; 7 nucleotides agree with TRBD1. The V and J ends lost 3 bases and 6 bases, in that order; junction bases with no gene match: 4. CDR3 length: 14 residues. Germline V gene sequence: CDR1 KGHSH, CDR2 LQKENI. CDR3 sequence (DNA): TGTGCCAGCTCACCGACAGGGCCCTATGAAAAACTGTTTTTT. It is translated as CASSPTGPYEKLFF.

This clone was detected only once. The chain combines TRBV10-1 with TRBJ2-7; TRBD1 aligns across 10 bases. In germline, CDR1 is WNHNN, CDR2 SYGVQD (reference sequence). V dropped 2 bases and J dropped 3; count of bases not matched to a gene: 1. This CDR3 region has 14 residues. The CDR3 region is CASSERDRGYEQYF. DNA for the CDR3: TGCGCCAGCAGTGAGCGGGACAGGGGCTACGAGCAGTACTTC.

This sequence joins TRBV6-2 or TRBV6-3 and TRBJ2-1, with TRBD2 identical over 7 bases. Germline values: CDR1 MNHEY, CDR2 SVGEGT. J lost 9 bases, V lost 2 bases, and 7 bases had no gene match. The CDR3 length is 14 residues. The chain's CDR3 is CASSYRGRVGEQFF. Written as DNA, the CDR3 is TGTGCCAGCAGTTACAGAGGGAGGGTGGGTGAGCAGTTCTTC.

As DNA, the CDR3 is TGCGCCAGCAGCCCGAGCGTAGTAGCGGAGTCTTACAATGAGCAGTTCTTC. Translated: CASSPSVVAESYNEQFF. The chain combines TRBV5-1 with TRBJ2-1; the D gene is possibly TRBD2 (6 bases). In germline, CDR1 is SGHRS, CDR2 YFSETQ. CDR3 size: 17 residues. The V end lost 4 bases, the J end lost 4 bases, and 21 bases lay between the germline ends. Full variable domain (remainder filled in from reference TRBV5-1 and TRBJ2-1): KAGVTQTPRYLIKTRGQQVTLSCSPISGHRSVSWYQQTPGQGLQFLFEYFSETQRNKGNFPGRFSGRQFSNSRSEMNVSTLELGDSALYLCASSPSVVAESYNEQFFGPGTRLTVL.

The gene calls are TRBV28 and TRBJ1-2; the match to TRBD1 covers 7 bases. The CDR3 has 12 residues. J gave up 4 bases and V 6 bases, and 2 bases lay outside the gene matches. CDR1 and CDR2 from the germline V gene are MDHEN and SYDVKM. The CDR3 DNA reads as TGTGCCAGCAGAGGGGACAGCTATGGCTACACCTTC. Translating gives CASRGDSYGYTF.

The chain combines TRBV11-2 with TRBJ2-2; perhaps TRBD1 as D (6 bases). Deletions cut 4 bases from V and 4 bases from J, with 10 bases between. Germline lookup yields CDR1 SGHAT and CDR2 FQNNGV. The CDR3 length is 14 residues. CDR3 bases: TGTGCCAGCAGCTCGGGACACAGCACCGGGGAGCTGTTTTTT. Translation: CASSSGHSTGELFF.

This sequence joins TRBV14 and TRBJ2-2, with 7 bases that match TRBD2. Germline V CDR1 and CDR2: SGHDN, FVKESK. The CDR3 totals 15 residues. The V and J ends lost 2 bases and 3 bases, in that order; junction bases with no gene match: 3. The CDR3 DNA reads TGTGCCAGCAGCCAACTTAGCGGGTACACCGGGGAGCTGTTTTTT. This encodes CASSQLSGYTGELFF.

The chain links TRBV28 to TRBJ1-2; D possibly corresponds to TRBD1 (5 bases). The CDR3 is 13 residues long. The V end lost 2 bases, the J end lost 4 bases, and 8 bases lay between the germline ends. CDR1 MDHEN and CDR2 SYDVKM come from the germline V gene. The CDR3 sequence: CASSLVQAYGYTF. CDR3 bases: TGTGCCAGCAGTTTAGTACAGGCCTATGGCTACACCTTC.

This clone was picked up one time. The chain joins TRBV6-5 to TRBJ2-7, with 10 positions matching TRBD1. CDR3 length: 16 residues. Losses at the gene ends were 0 bases for V and 5 bases for J; bases not matched to a gene: 7. The germline gives CDR1 MNHEY, CDR2 SVGAGI. CDR3 region: CASSYSKGQGYDEQYF. Here the CDR3 DNA reads TGTGCCAGCAGTTACTCGAAGGGACAGGGGTACGACGAGCAGTACTTC.

Turning to this clone: Other DNA sequences in this sample translate to the same CDR3. V is TRBV28 and J is TRBJ1-6; TRBD1 matches at 9 bases. This CDR3 is built from 14 residues. V trimming: 6 bases; J trimming: 10 bases; junction bases outside the gene matches: 7. Looked up from germline, CDR1 is MDHEN and CDR2 is SYDVKM. The CDR3 coding sequence is TGTGCCAGCAGGACCGGGACAGGGTCATCACCCCTCCACTTT. This codes for CASRTGTGSSPLHF. The full variable domain, its missing parts supplied by reference TRBV28 and TRBJ1-6, is DVKVTQSSRYLVKRTGEKVFLECVQDMDHENMFWYRQDPGLGLRLIYFSYDVKMKEKGDIPEGYSVSREKKERFSLILESASTNQTSMYLCASRTGTGSSPLHFGNGTRLTVT.